These T cell receptor beta chains were read from a single sample in a study of molecular identifiers for immune sequencing clone quantification. TCRdb ran MiXCR on the PCR reads and lists one entry per CDR3 protein. The sample carries 90,000 or so distinct CDR3 sequences, around 23% recorded once. The specimen was naive CD8+ T cells from blood, with Jurkat cell RNA spiked in. The receptors were sampled from a human donor in good health. Some libraries in this study had Jurkat cell RNA spiked in. Each CDR3 is given with its conserved first and last residue. A D gene is named only where the DNA matches it firmly. Size is omitted from some rows. Given values are once, few, many or a class for expanded clones.

D gene,V gene,clone size,J gene,CDR3 protein,CDR3 DNA
NA,TRBV2,many,TRBJ1-2,CASSEERQGSGYTF,TGTGCCAGCAGTGAGGAACGGCAGGGAAGTGGCTACACCTTC
TRBD2,TRBV7-8,many,TRBJ2-3,CASSPSLAGHTDTQYF,TGTGCCAGCAGCCCCTCCCTAGCGGGTCACACAGATACGCAGTATTTT
NA,TRBV13,once,TRBJ2-1,CANSPLGPPNNEQFF,TGTGCCAACAGCCCCCTCGGTCCCCCAAACAATGAGCAGTTCTTC
TRBD1,TRBV6-1,many,TRBJ1-4,CASSVYRGITNEKLFF,TGTGCCAGCAGTGTATACAGGGGTATAACTAATGAAAAACTGTTTTTT
NA,TRBV6-5,NA,TRBJ2-7,CASSTLDSPCEQYF,TGTGCCAGCAGTACCCTGGACAGTCCCTGCGAGCAGTACTTC
NA,TRBV27,many,TRBJ2-3,CASSFIGSRTDTQYF,TGTGCCAGCAGTTTTATCGGGAGTCGGACAGATACGCAGTATTTT
NA,TRBV20-1,NA,TRBJ1-4,CSARPEGPTYYEKLFF,TGCAGTGCTAGACCCGAAGGACCGACATATTATGAAAAACTGTTTTTT
NA,TRBV14,NA,TRBJ2-3,CAGSHMRASTDTQYF,TGTGCCGGCAGCCATATGAGGGCTAGCACAGATACGCAGTATTTT
NA,TRBV9,NA,TRBJ2-2,CASSVPPVGLTVGELFF,TGTGCCAGCAGCGTACCCCCGGTGGGACTGACAGTCGGGGAGCTGTTTTTT
TRBD1,TRBV12-3/TRBV12-4,many,TRBJ2-6,CASRPGQGSSGANVLTF,TGTGCCAGCAGACCGGGACAGGGGTCCTCTGGGGCCAACGTCCTGACTTTC